This TCR beta chain was captured in a study of T cell responses to AZD1222 COVID-19 vaccine. Overall study results and limits: Rises in breadth and depth of Spike-specific TCRs came after two AZD1222 doses. Only a handful of AZD1222 recipients were seropositive at baseline.

Profiling relied on immunoSEQ multiplex PCR, and the TCRdb table lists in-frame clones only, not all of them. The sample carries 95,000 to 110,000 clones, about 89% recorded once. The V gene's germline CDR1 is MGHRA and CDR2 YSYEKL. The V end lost 0 bases, the J end lost 5 bases, and 16 bases lay between the germline ends. This CDR3 comprises 16 residues. Note on this clone: The antigen remains undetermined.

The source material was peripheral blood, sampled on day 0 of AZD1222 vaccination. This TCR was recovered from an adult in good health. This chain connects TRBV4-1 to TRBJ2-5, with D tentatively TRBD2 (5 bases). The DNA of the CDR3 is TGCGCCAGCAGCCAAGATCAAACCCCGGGCGGGGAGACCCAGTACTTC. It specifies CASSQDQTPGGETQYF.